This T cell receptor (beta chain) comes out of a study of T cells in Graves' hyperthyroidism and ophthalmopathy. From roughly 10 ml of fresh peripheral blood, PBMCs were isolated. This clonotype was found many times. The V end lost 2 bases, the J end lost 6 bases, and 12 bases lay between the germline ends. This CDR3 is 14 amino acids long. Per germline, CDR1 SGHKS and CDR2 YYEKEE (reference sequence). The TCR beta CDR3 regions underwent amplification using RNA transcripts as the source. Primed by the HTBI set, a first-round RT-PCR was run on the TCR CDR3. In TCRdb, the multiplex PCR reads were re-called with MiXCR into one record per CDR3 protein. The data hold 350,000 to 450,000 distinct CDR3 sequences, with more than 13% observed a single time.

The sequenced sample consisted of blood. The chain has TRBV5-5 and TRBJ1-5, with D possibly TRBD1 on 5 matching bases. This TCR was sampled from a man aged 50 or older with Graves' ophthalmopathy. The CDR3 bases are TGTGCCAGCAGCTTCGGGGCAGTCAGTCAGCCCCAGCATTTT. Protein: CASSFGAVSQPQHF. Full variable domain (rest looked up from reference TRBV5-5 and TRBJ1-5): DAGVTQSPTHLIKTRGQQVTLRCSPISGHKSVSWYQQVLGQGPQFIFQYYEKEERGRGNFPDRFSARQFPNYSSELNVNALLLGDSALYLCASSFGAVSQPQHFGDGTRLSIL.